The text below deals with one T cell receptor (beta chain). All enrollees were roughly 18 to 100 years old and from 20 to 30 US areas. Authors' processing steps: Reference gene primers were amplified, and this amplification served to estimate nucleated cell counts. The protocol was immunoSEQ multiplex PCR, while the TCRdb copy is restricted to in-frame clones and leaves out a portion. Clone size and V and J calls were adopted from that table, with D and trimming inferred from the DNA. In the table there are 240,000 or so clones, about 84% of which are singletons. These data are taken from a study of blood T cell repertoires in COVID-19. Study-level background: PBMCs, B-cell-depleted T cells, or T cells were the source of the cDNA or gDNA that made up the material.

Looked up from germline, CDR1 is MDHEN and CDR2 is SYDVKM. The CDR3 totals 11 residues. V gave up 4 bases and J gave up 15 bases, with 10 bases separating them. The J gene is TRBJ1-6, the V gene TRBV28; D call uncertain. The clonotype originates from a woman aged 50 to 65 who had recovered from COVID-19. Material for sequencing was PBMCs or T cells enriched from blood (not recorded which). As DNA, the CDR3 is TGTGCCAGCAGTTCCTATGGTCTCCTCCACTTT. It specifies CASSSYGLLHF.